These T cell receptor beta chains were read from a single sample in a study of blood T cell repertoires in COVID-19. This table comes from immunoSEQ multiplex PCR, and its TCRdb copy is limited to in-frame clones, with some not included. Among tens of thousands of clones listed, approximately 85% were seen once. The sample taken for sequencing was peripheral blood. These receptors were obtained from a man aged 50-60 years with active COVID-19. The CDR3 runs from the conserved cysteine through the conserved F or W. D genes are given only for firm matches. For some rows the clone size is stated as once, few or many, or as a class when expanded; others skip it.

CDR3: CASSFGIRGASYEQYF
DNA: TGTGCCAGCAGCTTTGGGATCAGGGGAGCCTCCTACGAGCAGTACTTC
D: NA
J: TRBJ2-7
size: NA
V: TRBV5-6

CDR3: CASSPQPNTGELFF
DNA: TGTGCCAGCAGCCCACAGCCGAACACCGGGGAGCTGTTTTTT
D: NA
J: TRBJ2-2
size: NA
V: TRBV9

CDR3: CASSQVQGHGYTF
DNA: TGTGCCAGCAGCCAAGTTCAGGGGCACGGCTACACCTTC
D: NA
J: TRBJ1-2
size: NA
V: TRBV14

CDR3: CASSQGQPGNTIYF
DNA: TGCGCCAGCAGCCAGGGACAGCCTGGAAACACCATATATTTT
D: TRBD1
J: TRBJ1-3
size: once
V: TRBV5-1

CDR3: CASSQDRYRGNQPQHF
DNA: TGTGCCAGCAGCCAAGATCGTTACAGGGGCAATCAGCCCCAGCATTTT
D: NA
J: TRBJ1-5
size: NA
V: TRBV3-1/TRBV3-2

CDR3: CASKDRTNYGYTF
DNA: TGTGCCAGTAAGGACCGGACAAACTATGGCTACACCTTC
D: NA
J: TRBJ1-2
size: NA
V: TRBV19

CDR3: CASSTTSGSLHEQFF
DNA: TGCGCCAGCAGCACCACTAGCGGGAGTTTGCATGAGCAGTTCTTC
D: TRBD2
J: TRBJ2-1
size: NA
V: TRBV5-1

CDR3: CASSPDRVPNYGYTF
DNA: TGTGCCAGCTCACCGGACAGGGTTCCTAACTATGGCTACACCTTC
D: TRBD1
J: TRBJ1-2
size: NA
V: TRBV18

CDR3: CASRDSGSGETQYF
DNA: TGTGCCAGCAGGGACTCCGGGTCCGGGGAGACCCAGTACTTC
D: NA
J: TRBJ2-5
size: NA
V: TRBV6-6

CDR3: CASSPLGSGEKLFF
DNA: TGTGCCAGCAGCCCCCTGGGGAGCGGTGAAAAACTGTTTTTT
D: NA
J: TRBJ1-4
size: NA
V: TRBV14

CDR3: CASSGLAGPTGELFF
DNA: TGTGCCAGCAGTGGGCTAGCGGGACCTACCGGGGAGCTGTTTTTT
D: TRBD2
J: TRBJ2-2
size: NA
V: TRBV2

CDR3: CASRRTSGNTGELFF
DNA: TGTGCCAGCAGACGGACTAGCGGGAATACCGGGGAGCTGTTTTTT
D: TRBD2
J: TRBJ2-2
size: NA
V: TRBV2

CDR3: CAILGAGTNYEQYF
DNA: TGTGCCATACTCGGGGCCGGGACAAACTACGAGCAGTACTTC
D: NA
J: TRBJ2-7
size: NA
V: TRBV19

CDR3: CASSLIAGGEETQYF
DNA: TGTGCCAGCAGCTTAATCGCGGGAGGGGAAGAGACCCAGTACTTC
D: TRBD2
J: TRBJ2-5
size: NA
V: TRBV11-2

CDR3: CASSQERYGGDHYEQYF
DNA: TGTGCCAGCAGCCAAGAACGGTACGGAGGGGACCACTACGAGCAGTACTTC
D: NA
J: TRBJ2-7
size: NA
V: TRBV3-1/TRBV3-2

CDR3: CASSQVLGQRTDTQYF
DNA: TGTGCCAGCAGCCAAGTGCTAGGACAACGCACAGATACGCAGTATTTT
D: NA
J: TRBJ2-3
size: NA
V: TRBV4-2

CDR3: CASSLQGPYGYTF
DNA: TGTGCCAGCAGCCTACAGGGTCCCTATGGCTACACCTTC
D: NA
J: TRBJ1-2
size: NA
V: TRBV9

CDR3: CASSLYGTSGRASFRYNEQFF
DNA: TGTGCCAGCAGTTTGTATGGGACTAGCGGGAGGGCCTCGTTTAGGTACAATGAGCAGTTCTTC
D: TRBD2
J: TRBJ2-1
size: NA
V: TRBV27

CDR3: CASSKPGVGGDRGYTF
DNA: TGTGCCAGCAGCAAGCCGGGTGTAGGGGGTGATCGTGGCTACACCTTC
D: NA
J: TRBJ1-2
size: NA
V: TRBV7-9

CDR3: CASSVAGQTGNTIYF
DNA: TGTGCCAGCAGCGTAGCAGGGCAGACTGGAAACACCATATATTTT
D: NA
J: TRBJ1-3
size: NA
V: TRBV9

CDR3: CASSLGGHHRDTGELFF
DNA: TGTGCCAGCAGCTTAGGAGGACATCACCGAGACACCGGGGAGCTGTTTTTT
D: NA
J: TRBJ2-2
size: NA
V: TRBV7-9

CDR3: CASRPGAETLGETQYF
DNA: TGTGCCAGTAGACCTGGGGCCGAGACTCTGGGGGAGACCCAGTACTTC
D: NA
J: TRBJ2-5
size: NA
V: TRBV19

CDR3: CASSAGNTGELFF
DNA: TGTGCCAGCAGTGCGGGGAACACCGGGGAGCTGTTTTTT
D: NA
J: TRBJ2-2
size: NA
V: TRBV6-4

CDR3: CASSTDRGREQFF
DNA: TGTGCCAGCAGCACCGACAGGGGCCGTGAGCAGTTCTTC
D: TRBD1
J: TRBJ2-1
size: NA
V: TRBV7-8

CDR3: CASSSGTGYTEKLFF
DNA: TGTGCCAGCTCGAGCGGGACAGGATATACTGAAAAACTGTTTTTT
D: TRBD1
J: TRBJ1-4
size: NA
V: TRBV18

CDR3: CAHRGLASTDTQYF
DNA: TGTGCCCACAGAGGGCTAGCTAGCACAGATACGCAGTATTTT
D: NA
J: TRBJ2-3
size: once
V: TRBV7-9

CDR3: CASRGDRGGNQPQHF
DNA: TGTGCCAGCAGAGGGGACAGGGGTGGCAATCAGCCCCAGCATTTT
D: TRBD1
J: TRBJ1-5
size: NA
V: TRBV6-5

CDR3: CASSPRGRRVTEAFF
DNA: TGTGCCAGCAGCCCCAGGGGGCGGCGGGTGACTGAAGCTTTCTTT
D: TRBD1
J: TRBJ1-1
size: NA
V: TRBV7-8

CDR3: CASSLARSGGDTEAFF
DNA: TGTGCCAGCAGCTTAGCGCGGAGTGGCGGGGACACTGAAGCTTTCTTT
D: NA
J: TRBJ1-1
size: NA
V: TRBV7-6

CDR3: CASSFGELRETQYF
DNA: TGTGCCAGCAGTTTCGGGGAACTCCGAGAGACCCAGTACTTC
D: NA
J: TRBJ2-5
size: NA
V: TRBV27

CDR3: CASSMVLAGDTGELFF
DNA: TGTGCCAGTAGTATGGTCCTAGCGGGAGACACCGGGGAGCTGTTTTTT
D: TRBD2
J: TRBJ2-2
size: NA
V: TRBV19

CDR3: CASSFKDRAYGYTF
DNA: TGTGCCAGCAGCTTCAAGGACAGGGCCTATGGCTACACCTTC
D: TRBD1
J: TRBJ1-2
size: NA
V: TRBV11-3

CDR3: CARTGRTGELFF
DNA: TGTGCTCGGACAGGACGCACCGGGGAGCTGTTTTTT
D: TRBD1
J: TRBJ2-2
size: NA
V: TRBV30

CDR3: CASSPEGDNEQFF
DNA: TGTGCCAGCAGCCCCGAGGGGGACAATGAGCAGTTCTTC
D: NA
J: TRBJ2-1
size: NA
V: TRBV13

CDR3: CASSPLPGQYYGYTF
DNA: TGTGCCAGTAGTCCCCTCCCGGGACAGTACTATGGCTACACCTTC
D: TRBD1
J: TRBJ1-2
size: NA
V: TRBV19

CDR3: CASRTSGTSPHEQFF
DNA: TGTGCCAGCAGAACCTCCGGGACTAGCCCCCATGAGCAGTTCTTC
D: TRBD2
J: TRBJ2-1
size: NA
V: TRBV3-1/TRBV3-2

CDR3: CASSQDRERGNQPQHF
DNA: TGCGCCAGCAGCCAAGATCGGGAGAGGGGCAATCAGCCCCAGCATTTT
D: NA
J: TRBJ1-5
size: few
V: TRBV4-3

CDR3: CASSFFTDTQYF
DNA: TGTGCCAGCAGCTTCTTCACAGATACGCAGTATTTT
D: NA
J: TRBJ2-3
size: NA
V: TRBV12-3/TRBV12-4

CDR3: CASSPQAGVFLNEQFF
DNA: TGTGCCAGCAGCCCCCAAGCGGGGGTTTTTTTGAATGAGCAGTTCTTC
D: TRBD2
J: TRBJ2-1
size: NA
V: TRBV3-1/TRBV3-2

CDR3: CASRRVGTGELFF
DNA: TGTGCCAGCCGCAGGGTAGGCACCGGGGAGCTGTTTTTT
D: NA
J: TRBJ2-2
size: once
V: TRBV19

CDR3: CASSPPSGDFGNTIYF
DNA: TGTGCCAGCTCACCCCCGAGCGGGGATTTTGGAAACACCATATATTTT
D: NA
J: TRBJ1-3
size: NA
V: TRBV18

CDR3: CASSFPGGRGGYTF
DNA: TGTGCCAGCAGCTTTCCGGGGGGGAGAGGAGGCTACACCTTC
D: NA
J: TRBJ1-2
size: once
V: TRBV5-4

CDR3: CASSVYGFNEAIYF
DNA: TGTGCCAGCAGCGTTTATGGATTCAACGAGGCCATATATTTT
D: NA
J: TRBJ1-3
size: NA
V: TRBV9

CDR3: CASTTHDRALHF
DNA: TGTGCCAGCACTACCCACGACAGGGCCCTCCACTTT
D: TRBD1
J: TRBJ1-6
size: NA
V: TRBV27

CDR3: CASSKGEKLETQYF
DNA: TGTGCCAGTAGTAAGGGGGAGAAGCTGGAGACCCAGTACTTC
D: NA
J: TRBJ2-5
size: NA
V: TRBV19

CDR3: CASSLTSLGEQFF
DNA: TGTGCCAGCAGCTTAACTAGCCTTGGGGAGCAGTTCTTC
D: NA
J: TRBJ2-1
size: NA
V: TRBV7-2

CDR3: CASRDGTSGYNEQFF
DNA: TGTGCCAGCAGGGACGGCACTAGCGGCTACAATGAGCAGTTCTTC
D: TRBD2
J: TRBJ2-1
size: NA
V: TRBV7-9

CDR3: CARDTSDRGPLRNTIYF
DNA: TGCGCCAGAGATACCTCGGACAGGGGTCCTTTGCGAAACACCATATATTTT
D: TRBD1
J: TRBJ1-3
size: NA
V: TRBV10-1